This T cell receptor beta chain appears in the sequencing data of a study of beta chain features in type 1 diabetes. Broader study findings: Moderate yet significant TCRB CDR3 shortening was seen in Type 1 diabetes patients in all four CD4+ subsets.

The investigators reverse transcribed all of the isolated RNA, so they sequenced expressed TCRB transcripts. Mean read depth for naive, central memory and regulatory T cell samples was a few million reads. The table came from immunoSEQ multiplex PCR; TCRdb's copy has only in-frame clones and leaves some out. The sample lists some 160,000 clones; about 9% were seen once. Of note for this clone: Its antigen is not identified.

Material for sequencing was central memory CD4+ T cells from blood. The source of this sequence is a woman between 18 and 29 years old with type 1 diabetes.

The CDR3 nucleotides read TGTGCCAGCAGCCCAAGTCTGACTAACACTGAAGCTTTCTTT. This encodes CASSPSLTNTEAFF. The chain links TRBV5-6 to TRBJ1-1; D unclear. Trimming took off 4 bases at V and 2 bases at J, with 12 bases between the two ends. In germline, CDR1 is SGHDT, CDR2 YYEEEE. The CDR3 length is 14 residues.